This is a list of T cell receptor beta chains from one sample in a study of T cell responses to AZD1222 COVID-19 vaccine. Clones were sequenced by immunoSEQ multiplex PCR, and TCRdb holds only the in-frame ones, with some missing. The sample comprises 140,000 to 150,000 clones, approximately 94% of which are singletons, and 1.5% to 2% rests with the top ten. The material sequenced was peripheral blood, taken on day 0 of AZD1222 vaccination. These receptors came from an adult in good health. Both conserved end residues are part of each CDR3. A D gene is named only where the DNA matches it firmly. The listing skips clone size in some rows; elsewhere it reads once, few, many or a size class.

CASSPWRDSPLHF	TGTGCCAGCAGCCCATGGAGGGATTCACCCCTCCACTTT	NA	TRBJ1-6	NA	TRBV3-1/TRBV3-2
CASSLRQGGEAFF	TGTGCCAGCAGTTTACGACAGGGCGGTGAAGCTTTCTTT	TRBD1	TRBJ1-1	NA	TRBV12-3/TRBV12-4
CASISCWGTENTEAFF	TGTGCCAGCATTAGCTGCTGGGGGACAGAGAACACTGAAGCTTTCTTT	NA	TRBJ1-1	NA	TRBV21-1
CASSEGPYRPTYEQYF	TGTGCCAGCAGTGAGGGGCCCTACCGTCCAACATACGAGCAGTACTTC	NA	TRBJ2-7	NA	TRBV6-1
CASRPLAAKYNEQFF	TGTGCCAGCAGGCCCCTAGCGGCAAAATACAATGAGCAGTTCTTC	TRBD2	TRBJ2-1	NA	TRBV6-5
CASSPDSSTDTQYF	TGTGCCAGCAGCCCGGACAGTTCCACAGATACGCAGTATTTT	NA	TRBJ2-3	NA	TRBV7-3
CASSPRENTEAFF	TGTGCCAGCAGTCCCAGGGAGAACACTGAAGCTTTCTTT	NA	TRBJ1-1	NA	TRBV27
CASSPQTLEQYF	TGTGCCAGCTCACCCCAAACCCTCGAGCAGTACTTC	NA	TRBJ2-7	once	TRBV18
CASSLVYSVRLEETQYF	TGCGCCAGCAGCTTGGTTTATTCGGTTCGACTAGAGGAGACCCAGTACTTC	NA	TRBJ2-5	NA	TRBV5-1
CASRKGAGYGYTF	TGTGCCAGCCGCAAGGGGGCGGGCTATGGCTACACCTTC	TRBD1	TRBJ1-2	NA	TRBV19
CASSPLGVFEGTDTQYF	TGTGCCAGCAGCCCTCTCGGTGTGTTCGAGGGCACAGATACGCAGTATTTT	NA	TRBJ2-3	NA	TRBV11-2
CASSEREEYNEQFF	TGTGCCAGCAGCGAGAGGGAGGAGTACAATGAGCAGTTCTTC	NA	TRBJ2-1	NA	TRBV5-4
CASSQDGSNYGYTF	TGTGCCAGCAGCCAAGATGGCAGTAACTATGGCTACACCTTC	NA	TRBJ1-2	NA	TRBV4-2
CASSRGYGIHQETQYF	TGTGCCAGCAGCCGCGGGTACGGGATTCACCAAGAGACCCAGTACTTC	NA	TRBJ2-5	NA	TRBV7-9
CASSKGLLGPTGELFF	TGTGCCAGCAGCAAGGGACTCCTAGGGCCCACCGGGGAGCTGTTTTTT	NA	TRBJ2-2	NA	TRBV7-8
CASSRTVVQSRAFF	TGTGCCAGCAGTAGGACAGTTGTCCAGTCTCGGGCTTTCTTT	NA	TRBJ1-1	once	TRBV6-5
CASSWAMGQGPGNTIYF	TGTGCCAGCAGCTGGGCTATGGGCCAGGGTCCTGGAAACACCATATATTTT	NA	TRBJ1-3	NA	TRBV5-4
CASSWGGNGYTF	TGTGCCAGCAGTTGGGGGGGCAATGGCTACACCTTC	NA	TRBJ1-2	NA	TRBV12-3/TRBV12-4
CASSLGQSVYGYTF	TGCGCCAGCAGCTTGGGGCAGTCGGTCTATGGCTACACCTTC	NA	TRBJ1-2	NA	TRBV5-1
CTSSQRLEPPGLASNIQYF	TGCACCAGCAGCCAAAGGTTGGAACCGCCGGGACTAGCGTCGAACATTCAGTACTTC	NA	TRBJ2-4	NA	TRBV1
CSAEMNTEAFF	TGCAGTGCTGAGATGAACACTGAAGCTTTCTTT	NA	TRBJ1-1	NA	TRBV20-1
CASSYGQGDQPQHF	TGTGCCAGCAGCTACGGACAGGGGGATCAGCCCCAGCATTTT	TRBD1	TRBJ1-5	NA	TRBV6-5
CASSPVAGGKNEQFF	TGTGCCAGCTCACCAGTAGCGGGAGGGAAAAATGAGCAGTTCTTC	TRBD2	TRBJ2-1	NA	TRBV18
CASSQDSREETQYF	TGCGCCAGCAGCCAAGATTCGAGGGAAGAGACCCAGTACTTC	NA	TRBJ2-5	NA	TRBV4-1
CASSGLAGGELFF	TGTGCCAGCAGTGGGCTGGCCGGCGGGGAGCTGTTTTTT	NA	TRBJ2-2	once	TRBV6-6
CASSAWVDAATNEKLFF	TGTGCCAGCAGCGCCTGGGTCGACGCGGCAACTAATGAAAAACTGTTTTTT	NA	TRBJ1-4	NA	TRBV21-1
CASSPGGVEQYF	TGTGCCAGCAGCCCAGGAGGGGTGGAGCAGTACTTC	NA	TRBJ2-7	NA	TRBV3-1/TRBV3-2
CASSEGTAASYNEQFF	TGTGCCAGCAGTGAGGGGACAGCGGCCTCCTACAATGAGCAGTTCTTC	TRBD1	TRBJ2-1	NA	TRBV2
CASSPIPRYGYTF	TGTGCCAGCAGCCCAATCCCCCGCTATGGCTACACCTTC	NA	TRBJ1-2	NA	TRBV7-9
CATGEITGARNEQFF	TGCGCCACGGGGGAAATTACGGGAGCTCGGAATGAGCAGTTCTTC	NA	TRBJ2-1	NA	TRBV5-1
CASSGQYNTAQYF	TGTGCCAGCAGTGGACAGTACAATACTGCGCAGTATTTT	NA	TRBJ2-3	once	TRBV2
CASSQDRANQPYNEQFF	TGTGCCAGCAGCCAAGATAGGGCTAACCAGCCGTACAATGAGCAGTTCTTC	NA	TRBJ2-1	NA	TRBV3-1/TRBV3-2
CASSPLGGTYNEQFF	TGTGCCAGCTCACCGCTGGGGGGGACCTACAATGAGCAGTTCTTC	TRBD2	TRBJ2-1	NA	TRBV18
CASSPEGGYEQYF	TGTGCCAGCAGCCCCGAAGGGGGGTACGAGCAGTACTTC	NA	TRBJ2-7	NA	TRBV9
CASSTAAGIYEQYF	TGTGCCAGCTCAACCGCGGCAGGAATCTACGAGCAGTACTTC	NA	TRBJ2-7	NA	TRBV18